This TCR beta chain derives from a study of blood T cell repertoires in COVID-19. Recruitment covered 20 to 25 US areas and drew participants whose ages spanned roughly 18 to 100 years. Participants' own reports of clinical history determined their cohort assignment. Original handling: Amplification from reference gene primers served as the basis for estimated nucleated cell counts. The assay was immunoSEQ multiplex PCR, and TCRdb's table has in-frame clones only and misses some. That table is the source of V, J and clone size, and D and trimming were worked out from the DNA. Counted here are 200,000 or so clones, roughly 89% occurring once; the ten biggest clones make up around 2.3%. Sequenced: PBMCs or T cells enriched from blood (not recorded which). The TCR was taken from a woman between 40 and 50 years old with acute COVID-19.

This CDR3 is CASSQRTGSSYEQYF. The CDR3 DNA reads TGCGCCAGCAGCCAACGGACTGGGAGCTCCTACGAGCAGTACTTC. The rearrangement uses TRBV4-1 and TRBJ2-7, with a tentative D call TRBD2 (5 bases). CDR3 length: 15 residues. The V and J ends lost 2 bases and 0 bases respectively, with 11 bases between them. From germline, CDR1 is MGHRA and CDR2 YSYEKL.